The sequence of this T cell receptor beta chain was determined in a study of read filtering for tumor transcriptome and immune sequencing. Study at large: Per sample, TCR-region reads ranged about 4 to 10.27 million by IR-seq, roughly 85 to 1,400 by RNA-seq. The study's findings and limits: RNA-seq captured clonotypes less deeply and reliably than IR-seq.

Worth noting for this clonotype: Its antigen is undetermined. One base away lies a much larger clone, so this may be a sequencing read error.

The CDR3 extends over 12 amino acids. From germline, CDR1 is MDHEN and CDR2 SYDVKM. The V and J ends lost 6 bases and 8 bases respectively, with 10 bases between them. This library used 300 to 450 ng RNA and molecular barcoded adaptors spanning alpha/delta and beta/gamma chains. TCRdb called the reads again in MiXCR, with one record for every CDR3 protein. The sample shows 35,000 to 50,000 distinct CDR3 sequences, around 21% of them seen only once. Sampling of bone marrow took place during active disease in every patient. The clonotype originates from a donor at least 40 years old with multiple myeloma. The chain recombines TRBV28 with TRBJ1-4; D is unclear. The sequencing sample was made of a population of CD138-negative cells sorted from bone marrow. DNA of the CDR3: TGTGCCAGCAGAGCTGGTGAGGAAAAACTGTTTTTT. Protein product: CASRAGEEKLFF.